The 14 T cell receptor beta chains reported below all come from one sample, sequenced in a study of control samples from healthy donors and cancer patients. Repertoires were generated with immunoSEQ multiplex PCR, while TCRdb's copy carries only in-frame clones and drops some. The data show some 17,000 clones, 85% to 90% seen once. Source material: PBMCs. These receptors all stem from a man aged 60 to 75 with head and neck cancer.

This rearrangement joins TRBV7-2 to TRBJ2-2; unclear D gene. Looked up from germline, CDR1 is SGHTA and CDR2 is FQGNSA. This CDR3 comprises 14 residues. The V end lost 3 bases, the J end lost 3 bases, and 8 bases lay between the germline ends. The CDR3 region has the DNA TGTGCCAGCAGCTTGGGCTACGACACCGGGGAGCTGTTTTTT. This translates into CASSLGYDTGELFF.

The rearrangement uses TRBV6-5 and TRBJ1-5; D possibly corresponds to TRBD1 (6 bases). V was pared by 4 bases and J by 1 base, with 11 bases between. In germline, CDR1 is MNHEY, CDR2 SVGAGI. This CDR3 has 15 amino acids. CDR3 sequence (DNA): TGTGCCAGCAGTTCCAGGGGAGGGAGCAATCAGCCCCAGCATTTT. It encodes CASSSRGGSNQPQHF.

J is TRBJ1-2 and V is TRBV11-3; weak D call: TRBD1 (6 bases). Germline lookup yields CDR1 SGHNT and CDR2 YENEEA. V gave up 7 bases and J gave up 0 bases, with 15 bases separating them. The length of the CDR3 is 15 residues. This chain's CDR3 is CASIRSGGSNYGYTF. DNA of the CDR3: TGTGCCAGCATCAGATCGGGGGGCTCTAACTATGGCTACACCTTC.

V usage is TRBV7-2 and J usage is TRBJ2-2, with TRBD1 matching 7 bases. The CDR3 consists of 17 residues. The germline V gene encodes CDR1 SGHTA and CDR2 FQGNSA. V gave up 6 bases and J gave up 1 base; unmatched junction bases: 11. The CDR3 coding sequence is TGTGCCAGCAGGGCTGACAGGGTTAATCTGAACACCGGGGAGCTGTTTTTT. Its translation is CASRADRVNLNTGELFF. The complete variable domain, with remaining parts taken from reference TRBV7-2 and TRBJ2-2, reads GAGVSQSPSNKVTEKGKDVELRCDPISGHTALYWYRQSLGQGLEFLIYFQGNSAPDKSGLPSDRFSAERTGGSVSTLTIQRTQQEDSAVYLCASRADRVNLNTGELFFGEGSRLTVL.

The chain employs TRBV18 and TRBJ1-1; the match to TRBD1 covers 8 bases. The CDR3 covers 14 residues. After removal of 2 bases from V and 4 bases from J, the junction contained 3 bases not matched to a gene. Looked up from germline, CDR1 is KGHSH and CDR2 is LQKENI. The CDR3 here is CASSPSDRGTEAFF. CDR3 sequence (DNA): TGTGCCAGCTCACCATCCGACAGGGGCACTGAAGCTTTCTTT.

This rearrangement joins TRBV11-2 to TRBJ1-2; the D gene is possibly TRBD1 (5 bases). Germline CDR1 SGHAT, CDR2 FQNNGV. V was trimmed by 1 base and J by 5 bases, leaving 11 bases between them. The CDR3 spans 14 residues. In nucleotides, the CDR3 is TGTGCCAGCAGCTTAGGCGGGGGTCGGTATGGCTACACCTTC. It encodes CASSLGGGRYGYTF.

The CDR3 nucleotides read TGTGCCAGCAGCTTCGTCCAGGACAGGGGGGGTACTGAAGCTTTCTTT. Protein sequence: CASSFVQDRGGTEAFF. The chain combines TRBV5-6 with TRBJ1-1; 10 bases map to TRBD1. CDR1 is SGHDT and CDR2 is YYEEEE in the germline V gene. CDR3 size: 16 residues. Trimming at V came to 2 bases and at J to 5 bases, leaving 9 bases not matched to a gene.

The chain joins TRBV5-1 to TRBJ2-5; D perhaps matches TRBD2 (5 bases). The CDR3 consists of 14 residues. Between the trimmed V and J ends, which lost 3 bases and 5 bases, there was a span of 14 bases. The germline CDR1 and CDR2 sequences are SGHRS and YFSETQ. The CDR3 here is CASSSSGIRETQYF. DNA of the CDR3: TGCGCCAGCAGCTCCTCCGGGATCAGGGAGACCCAGTACTTC.

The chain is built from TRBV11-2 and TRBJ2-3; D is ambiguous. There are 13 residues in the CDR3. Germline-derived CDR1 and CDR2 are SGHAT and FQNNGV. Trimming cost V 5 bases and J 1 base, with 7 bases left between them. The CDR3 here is CASSPQGTDTQYF. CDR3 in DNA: TGTGCCAGCAGCCCCCAAGGCACAGATACGCAGTATTTT. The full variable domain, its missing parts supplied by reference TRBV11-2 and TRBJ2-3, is EAGVAQSPRYKIIEKRQSVAFWCNPISGHATLYWYQQILGQGPKLLIQFQNNGVVDDSQLPKDRFSAERLKGVDSTLKIQPAKLEDSAVYLCASSPQGTDTQYFGPGTRLTVL.

The CDR3 bases are TGTGCCAGCAGTTACGGGGAAAATGAGCAGTTCTTC. This codes for CASSYGENEQFF. V is TRBV6-5 and J is TRBJ2-1; D unclear. This CDR3 is built from 12 residues. Germline assignment: CDR1 MNHEY and CDR2 SVGAGI. Trimming cost V 2 bases and J 7 bases, with 6 bases left between them.

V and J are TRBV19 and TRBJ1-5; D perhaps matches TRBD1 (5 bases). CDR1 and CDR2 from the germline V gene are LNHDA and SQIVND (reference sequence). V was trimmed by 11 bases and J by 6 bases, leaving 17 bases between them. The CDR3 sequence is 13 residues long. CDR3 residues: CAGGGRTGQPQHF. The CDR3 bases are TGTGCCGGGGGGGGGAGAACTGGTCAGCCCCAGCATTTT.

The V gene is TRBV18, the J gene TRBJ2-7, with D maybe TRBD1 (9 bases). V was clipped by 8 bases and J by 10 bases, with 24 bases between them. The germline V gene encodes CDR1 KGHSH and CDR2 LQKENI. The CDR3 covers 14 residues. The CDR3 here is CASVGGDRAPPQYF. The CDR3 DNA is TGTGCCAGCGTCGGGGGGGACAGGGCTCCCCCTCAGTACTTC.

CDR3 sequence (DNA): TGTGCCAGCAGCTTAGACAGCGATGCCTCCTACGAGCAGTACTTC. It codes for CASSLDSDASYEQYF. This sequence joins TRBV7-6 and TRBJ2-7, with D hard to call. This CDR3 has 15 residues. Germline CDR1 reads SGHVS; CDR2 reads FNYEAQ. The V and J ends lost 1 base and 0 bases respectively, with 10 bases between them.

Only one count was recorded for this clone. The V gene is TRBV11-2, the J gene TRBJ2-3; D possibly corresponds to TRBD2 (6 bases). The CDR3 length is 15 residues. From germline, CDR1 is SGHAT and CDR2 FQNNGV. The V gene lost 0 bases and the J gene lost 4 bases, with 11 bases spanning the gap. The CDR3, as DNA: TGTGCCAGCAGCTTAGACTGGAGGGGCGCAGATACGCAGTATTTT. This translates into CASSLDWRGADTQYF.